The 10 T cell receptor beta chains below come from one sample, sequenced in a study of T cells in localized non-small cell lung cancer. TCRdb's copy holds only in-frame clones and misses some; the assay was immunoSEQ multiplex PCR. The table has 25,000 to 35,000 clones, approximately 84% seen once. The sequencing used peripheral blood mononuclear cells, collected before any cancer treatment. The receptors derive from a man between 40 and 69 years old with stage III lung adenocarcinoma.

V gene TRBV11-2 combines with J gene TRBJ2-6; D remains unclear. The CDR3 sequence is 14 residues long. Germline V gene sequence: CDR1 SGHAT, CDR2 FQNNGV. Trimming pared 5 bases from V and 1 base from J, leaving 6 bases between. The CDR3 sequence: CASSPSSGANVLTF. The CDR3 DNA reads TGTGCCAGCAGCCCCTCTTCTGGGGCCAACGTCCTGACTTTC.

The genes are TRBV6-5 and TRBJ2-2; D might be TRBD1 (6 bases). Germline V CDR1 and CDR2: MNHEY, SVGAGI. The V gene lost 6 bases and the J gene lost 7 bases, with 12 bases spanning the gap. The CDR3 runs to 13 residues. The CDR3 here is CASRREQGGELFF. The CDR3 nucleotides read TGTGCCAGCAGAAGAGAACAGGGCGGGGAGCTGTTTTTT.

The chain couples TRBV7-2 to TRBJ2-2, with 7 bases aligning to TRBD1. CDR3 length: 15 amino acids. Germline CDR1 reads SGHTA; CDR2 reads FQGNSA. V shed 4 bases, J shed 1 base, and the junction held 3 bases outside the gene matches. The CDR3 loop is CASSSRQGNTGELFF. For the CDR3, the DNA is TGTGCCAGCAGCTCGCGACAGGGGAACACCGGGGAGCTGTTTTTT.

The chain joins TRBV10-3 to TRBJ1-5; possible D gene TRBD1, 5 bases. Germline V gives CDR1 ENHRY, CDR2 SYGVKD. The CDR3 is made up of 13 amino acids. The V end lost 9 bases, the J end lost 3 bases, and 12 bases lay between the germline ends. The CDR3 loop is CAIGQGLNQPQHF. The CDR3 region has the DNA TGTGCCATAGGTCAGGGCCTCAATCAGCCCCAGCATTTT.

This clone was counted a single time. The chain joins TRBV5-4 to TRBJ2-4; maybe TRBD1 (6 bases). Germline CDR1 reads SGHNT; CDR2 reads YYREEE (reference sequence). Trimming took 4 bases from V and 5 from J, leaving 13 bases between them. There are 14 residues in the CDR3. The CDR3 is CASSLRGTENIQYF. As DNA, the CDR3 is TGTGCCAGCAGCCTCAGGGGTACGGAAAACATTCAGTACTTC.

The J gene is TRBJ1-4, the V gene TRBV2; TRBD1 matches at 9 bases. Germline CDR1 is SNHLY and CDR2 is FYNNEI. The CDR3 has 15 amino acids. Trimming at V came to 6 bases and at J to 2 bases, leaving 4 bases not matched to a gene. CDR3 region: CASRADRGTNEKLFF. DNA of the CDR3: TGTGCCAGCAGAGCTGACAGGGGGACTAATGAAAAACTGTTTTTT.

The CDR3 nucleotides read TGCGCCAGCAGCGTAGATCCACAGGGGGGAAACACTGAAGCTTTCTTT. This translates into CASSVDPQGGNTEAFF. The chain links TRBV5-1 to TRBJ1-1; 8 bases map to TRBD1. V was clipped by 4 bases and J by 2 bases; unmatched bases: 10. This CDR3 contains 16 residues. CDR1 is SGHRS, CDR2 YFSETQ, per germline.

The chain links TRBV4-1 to TRBJ1-1, with D unclear. The germline CDR1 and CDR2 sequences are MGHRA and YSYEKL. The CDR3 spans 13 residues. The V end was cut by 0 bases, the J end by 6 bases, with 8 bases between. CDR3 sequence: CASSQDRWPEAFF. The CDR3 coding sequence is TGCGCCAGCAGCCAAGATCGATGGCCTGAAGCTTTCTTT.

The genes are TRBV11-3 and TRBJ2-1; 12 bases agree with TRBD2. Trimming cost V 3 bases and J 8 bases; bases outside gene matches: 5. The CDR3 runs 15 residues. Germline values: CDR1 SGHNT, CDR2 YENEEA. In DNA form, the CDR3 reads TGTGCCAGCAGCTTCTCTAGCGGGAGGGTTTATGAGCAGTTCTTC. Amino acids: CASSFSSGRVYEQFF.

In DNA form, the CDR3 reads TGTGCCAGTAGTATAGGACAGGGAGCCACCGGGGAGCTGTTTTTT. Amino acids: CASSIGQGATGELFF. The chain recombines TRBV19 with TRBJ2-2; 7 positions agree with TRBD1. The trim removed 1 base at V and 4 bases at J, leaving 3 bases unmatched. Germline loops: CDR1 LNHDA, CDR2 SQIVND (reference sequence). The CDR3 extends over 15 amino acids.